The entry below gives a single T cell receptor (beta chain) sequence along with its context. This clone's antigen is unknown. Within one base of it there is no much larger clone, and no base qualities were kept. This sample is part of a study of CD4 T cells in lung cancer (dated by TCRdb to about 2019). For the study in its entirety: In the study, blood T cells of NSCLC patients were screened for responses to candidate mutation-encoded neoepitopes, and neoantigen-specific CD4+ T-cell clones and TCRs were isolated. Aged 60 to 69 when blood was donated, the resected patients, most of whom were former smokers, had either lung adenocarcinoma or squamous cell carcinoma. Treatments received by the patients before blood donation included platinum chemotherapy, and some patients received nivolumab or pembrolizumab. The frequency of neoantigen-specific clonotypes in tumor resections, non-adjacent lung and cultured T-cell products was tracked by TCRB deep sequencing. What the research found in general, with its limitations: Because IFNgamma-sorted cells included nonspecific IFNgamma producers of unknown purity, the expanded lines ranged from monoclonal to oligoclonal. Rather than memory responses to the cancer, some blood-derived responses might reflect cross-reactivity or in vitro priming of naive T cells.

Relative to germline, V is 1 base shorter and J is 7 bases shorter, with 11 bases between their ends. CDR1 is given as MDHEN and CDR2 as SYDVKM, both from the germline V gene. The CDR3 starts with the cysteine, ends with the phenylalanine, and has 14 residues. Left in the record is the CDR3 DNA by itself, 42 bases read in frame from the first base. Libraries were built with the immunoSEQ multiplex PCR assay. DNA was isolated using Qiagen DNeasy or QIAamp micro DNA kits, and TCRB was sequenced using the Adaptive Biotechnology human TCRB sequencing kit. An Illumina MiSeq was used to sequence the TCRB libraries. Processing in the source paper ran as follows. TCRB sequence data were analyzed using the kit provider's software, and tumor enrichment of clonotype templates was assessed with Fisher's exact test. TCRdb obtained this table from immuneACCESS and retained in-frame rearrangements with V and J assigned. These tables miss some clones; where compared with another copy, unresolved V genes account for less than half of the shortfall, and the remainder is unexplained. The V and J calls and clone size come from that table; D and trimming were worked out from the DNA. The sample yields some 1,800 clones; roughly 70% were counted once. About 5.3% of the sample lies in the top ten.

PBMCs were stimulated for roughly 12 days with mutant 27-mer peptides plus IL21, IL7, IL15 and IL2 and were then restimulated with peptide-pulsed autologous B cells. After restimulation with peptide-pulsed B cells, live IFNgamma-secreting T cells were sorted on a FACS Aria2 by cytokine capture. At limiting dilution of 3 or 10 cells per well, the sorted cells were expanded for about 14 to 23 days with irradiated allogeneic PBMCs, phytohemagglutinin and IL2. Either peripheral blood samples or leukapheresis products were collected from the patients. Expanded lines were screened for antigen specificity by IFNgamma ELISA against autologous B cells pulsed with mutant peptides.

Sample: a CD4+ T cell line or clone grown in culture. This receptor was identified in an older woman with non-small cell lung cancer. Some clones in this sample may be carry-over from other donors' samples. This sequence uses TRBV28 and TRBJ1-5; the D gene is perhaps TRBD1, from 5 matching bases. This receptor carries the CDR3 CASSLSQGRQPQHF. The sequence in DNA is TGTGCCAGCAGTTTATCCCAGGGAAGACAGCCCCAGCATTTT.